A single sample is the source of the 25 T cell receptor beta chains below, sequenced in a study of OX40 agonist ivuxolimab in advanced cancers. This table comes from immunoSEQ multiplex PCR, and its TCRdb copy is limited to in-frame clones, with some not included. The sample holds tens of thousands of clones; less than 85% are singletons and the top ten take about a tenth. This sample comprised CD4+ or CD8+ T cells sorted from blood, obtained in a trial of the OX40 agonist ivuxolimab. The receptors stem from an adult with an advanced solid tumor such as melanoma, head and neck, liver or kidney cancer.

The chain joins TRBV5-1 to TRBJ2-2, with D maybe TRBD1 (5 bases). The CDR3 is 15 amino acids. The germline CDR1 and CDR2 sequences are SGHRS and YFSETQ. V shed 0 bases and J shed 3 bases, with 9 bases lying between them. DNA for the CDR3: TGCGCCAGCAGCTTGGCGGCAGGGCACACCGGGGAGCTGTTTTTT. This encodes CASSLAAGHTGELFF.

This clone was observed a handful of times. This chain uses TRBV19 with TRBJ1-1; 7 bases match TRBD1. J gave up 1 base and V 8 bases, and 4 bases lay outside the gene matches. The CDR3 length is 13 residues. Germline V lookup: CDR1 LNHDA, CDR2 SQIVND (reference sequence). CDR3 region: CASGWTGNTEAFF. CDR3 nucleotides: TGTGCCAGTGGATGGACAGGGAACACTGAAGCTTTCTTT.

V is TRBV30 and J is TRBJ2-5; D is undetermined. There are 15 residues in the CDR3. Looked up from germline, CDR1 is GTSNPN and CDR2 is SVGIG (reference sequence). V was cut by 0 bases and J by 5 bases, with 16 bases left in between. The CDR3 loop reads CAWSVFPPRSETQYF. In DNA form, the CDR3 reads TGTGCCTGGAGTGTCTTCCCTCCCAGGAGCGAGACCCAGTACTTC. The whole variable domain, remainder taken from reference TRBV30 and TRBJ2-5, is SQTIHQWPATLVQPVGSPLSLECTVEGTSNPNLYWYRQAAGRGLQLLFYSVGIGQISSEVPQNLSASRPQDRQFILSSKKLLLSDSGFYLCAWSVFPPRSETQYFGPGTRLLVL.

The chain joins TRBV14 to TRBJ1-1, with no clear D. Trimming pared 0 bases from V and 7 bases from J, leaving 9 bases between. Germline V gene sequence: CDR1 SGHDN, CDR2 FVKESK. The CDR3 sequence is 13 residues long. CDR3 in amino acids: CASSQERFNEAFF. The CDR3 DNA reads TGTGCCAGCAGCCAAGAGAGGTTTAATGAAGCTTTCTTT.

As concerns this clone: A read error may produce the germline difference seen at one junction end. The rearrangement links TRBV5-4 to TRBJ1-2; D call uncertain. Germline CDR1 reads SGHNT; CDR2 reads YYREEE (reference sequence). The CDR3 runs 16 residues. The CDR3 loop is CASSQNSEAVNYGYTF. The CDR3 DNA reads as TGCGCCAGCAGCCAGAACTCAGAGGCGGTTAACTATGGCTACACCTTC.

This clone has a handful of counts. The genes are TRBV10-3 and TRBJ2-7; TRBD2 matches at 9 bases. There are 13 residues in the CDR3. V trimming: 10 bases; J trimming: 6 bases; junction bases outside the gene matches: 10. Germline values: CDR1 ENHRY, CDR2 SYGVKD. CDR3 sequence reads: CASKAGGSGEQYF. Here the CDR3 DNA reads TGTGCCAGTAAAGCGGGAGGATCCGGCGAGCAGTACTTC.

The chain employs TRBV18 and TRBJ2-7; no reliable D call. The V end lost 0 bases, the J end lost 5 bases, and 8 bases lay between the germline ends. CDR3 length: 13 residues. CDR1 is KGHSH and CDR2 is LQKENI in the germline V gene. CDR3 loop: CASSPPIGDEQYF. Written as DNA, the CDR3 is TGTGCCAGCTCACCACCAATAGGAGACGAGCAGTACTTC.

J is TRBJ1-5 and V is TRBV29-1, with TRBD1 matching over 9 bases. There are 13 residues in the CDR3. Germline trimming cut 6 bases from V and 6 bases from J; bases unmatched to any gene: 6. Germline V CDR1 and CDR2: SQVTM, ANQGSEA. CDR3 protein: CSVTTGGLQPQHF. The CDR3 region has the DNA TGCAGCGTGACTACAGGGGGCCTTCAGCCCCAGCATTTT.

The chain employs TRBV4-3 and TRBJ1-1; no clear D gene. This CDR3 has 17 residues. Germline-derived CDR1 and CDR2 are LGHNA and YSLEER. The V gene lost 1 base and the J gene lost 0 bases, with 15 bases spanning the gap. CDR3 sequence reads: CASSQATPTTMNTEAFF. The CDR3 DNA follows: TGCGCCAGCAGCCAAGCCACTCCGACAACCATGAACACTGAAGCTTTCTTT.

This rearrangement joins TRBV7-6 to TRBJ2-7; D might be TRBD1 (5 bases). The CDR3 totals 17 residues. Germline V gene lookup returns CDR1 SGHVS and CDR2 FNYEAQ. Trimming took off 3 bases at V and 1 base at J, with 19 bases between the two ends. In nucleotides, the CDR3 is TGTGCCAGCAGCTTGGATAGTTTAGGGGATTTATCCTACGAGCAGTACTTC. Amino acids: CASSLDSLGDLSYEQYF. The variable domain in full, with the rest retrieved from reference TRBV7-6 and TRBJ2-7, is GAGVSQSPRYKVTKRGQDVALRCDPISGHVSLYWYRQALGQGPEFLTYFNYEAQQDKSGLPNDRFSAERPEGSISTLTIQRTEQRDSAMYRCASSLDSLGDLSYEQYFGPGTRLTVT.

As concerns this clone: This sample includes further DNA sequences coding for the same CDR3. The rearrangement uses TRBV9 and TRBJ2-1; D remains ambiguous. Between the trimmed V and J ends, which lost 0 bases and 6 bases, there was a span of 13 bases. Germline V CDR1 and CDR2: SGDLS, YYNGEE. The CDR3 is 15 residues long. CDR3 nucleotide sequence: TGTGCCAGCAGCGTAGAACGTTGGAGTTTCAATGAGCAGTTCTTC. It encodes CASSVERWSFNEQFF.

CDR3 bases: TGTGCCAGCAGCTTAGCGGCACTGACTCCTGGCGAGCAGTACTTC. Its translation: CASSLAALTPGEQYF. The chain recombines TRBV7-2 with TRBJ2-7; D is unclear. Trimming left V 0 bases short and J 6 bases short, with 15 bases between. The V gene's germline CDR1 is SGHTA and CDR2 FQGNSA. This CDR3 comprises 15 residues.

A few counts support this clone. V and J are TRBV11-2 and TRBJ1-5; 8 positions match TRBD1. Germline V lookup: CDR1 SGHAT, CDR2 FQNNGV. Trimming removed 4 bases from V and 8 bases from J; junction bases left unmatched: 7. The CDR3 consists of 14 residues. The CDR3 region is CASSSDRAAEPQHF. CDR3 DNA: TGTGCCAGCAGCTCGGACAGGGCAGCGGAGCCCCAGCATTTT.

The CDR3 sequence is CASSPKSGSTDTQYF. In nucleotides, the CDR3 is TGCGCCAGCAGCCCAAAAAGTGGGTCCACAGATACGCAGTATTTT. V is TRBV4-1 and J is TRBJ2-3; D call uncertain. The V and J ends lost 4 bases and 2 bases respectively, with 13 bases between them. The CDR3 contains 15 residues. Germline V gene data show CDR1 as MGHRA and CDR2 as YSYEKL.

V gene TRBV28 combines with J gene TRBJ1-6, with TRBD1 matching over 7 bases. Germline V gives CDR1 MDHEN, CDR2 SYDVKM. The J segment lost 4 bases and the V segment lost 6 bases, leaving 3 bases of the junction unmatched. The CDR3 loop spans 14 amino acids. This CDR3 reads CASRRQGYNSPLHF. The CDR3 DNA is TGTGCCAGCAGGCGACAGGGTTATAATTCACCCCTCCACTTT.

The chain is built from TRBV25-1 and TRBJ1-6; tentatively, D is TRBD1 (6 bases). The CDR3 loop spans 14 amino acids. With 6 bases removed from V and 8 bases from J, the gap between germline ends came to 14 bases. The germline V gene encodes CDR1 MGHDK and CDR2 SYGVNS. DNA for the CDR3: TGTGCCAGCAGAGTACAGGGAGGGGATTCACCCCTCCACTTT. As protein: CASRVQGGDSPLHF.

The J gene is TRBJ2-5, the V gene TRBV19; D unresolved. This CDR3 region has 11 residues. Trimming took off 0 bases at V and 7 bases at J, with 3 bases between the two ends. The germline gives CDR1 LNHDA, CDR2 SQIVND (reference sequence). The CDR3 bases are TGTGCCAGTAGTATAGAGGGGACCCAGTACTTC. This encodes CASSIEGTQYF.

CDR3 coding DNA: TGTGCCAGTAGTCCTCTTGGAGCCAACGTCCTGACTTTC. It translates to CASSPLGANVLTF. The chain combines TRBV19 with TRBJ2-6; D not certain. The CDR3 sequence is 13 residues long. The germline V gene encodes CDR1 LNHDA and CDR2 SQIVND (reference sequence). Trimming stripped 5 bases from V and 7 bases from J, with 9 bases between.

The chain combines TRBV27 with TRBJ1-1; D perhaps matches TRBD1 (6 bases). V lost 7 bases and J lost 0, with 9 bases in between. The V gene's germline CDR1 is MNHEY and CDR2 SMNVEV (reference sequence). There are 13 residues in the CDR3. The CDR3, as DNA: TGTGCCAGCATGGGGGCAATGAACACTGAAGCTTTCTTT. Translation gives CASMGAMNTEAFF.

This chain links TRBV7-2 with TRBJ2-7; the D gene is possibly TRBD2 (6 bases). The V end was cut by 2 bases, the J end by 4 bases, with 12 bases between. The CDR3 runs to 14 residues. Per germline, CDR1 SGHTA and CDR2 FQGNSA. The CDR3 coding sequence is TGTGCCAGCAGCTTAACGGCGGGGACGTACGAGCAGTACTTC. It translates to CASSLTAGTYEQYF.

The gene calls are TRBV28 and TRBJ2-1; 7 nucleotides line up with TRBD1. The CDR3 sequence is 14 residues long. V shed 6 bases, J shed 1 base, and the junction held 3 bases outside the gene matches. Germline V gives CDR1 MDHEN, CDR2 SYDVKM. The CDR3 nucleotides are TGTGCCAGCAGAGAGACAGGGTCCTACAATGAGCAGTTCTTC. It codes for CASRETGSYNEQFF.

The chain has TRBV5-1 and TRBJ2-2; D gene ambiguous. Germline V gene lookup returns CDR1 SGHRS and CDR2 YFSETQ. CDR3 length equals 16 residues. Between the trimmed V and J ends, which lost 4 bases and 0 bases, there was a span of 13 bases. The CDR3 DNA follows: TGCGCCAGCAGCCGGCTGACAAATACGAACACCGGGGAGCTGTTTTTT. It translates to CASSRLTNTNTGELFF.

The chain uses TRBV4-1 and TRBJ2-5; D call uncertain. The CDR3 consists of 12 residues. With 0 bases removed from V and 4 bases from J, the gap between germline ends came to 3 bases. Germline CDR1 is MGHRA and CDR2 is YSYEKL. The CDR3 spells CASSQEGETQYF. As DNA, the CDR3 is TGCGCCAGCAGCCAAGAGGGAGAGACCCAGTACTTC.

The chain employs TRBV5-4 and TRBJ1-2, with D hard to call. Germline V CDR1 and CDR2: SGHNT, YYREEE (reference sequence). The CDR3 extends over 15 amino acids. The ends were cut back, 1 base at V and 4 bases at J, with 14 bases in the middle. CDR3 coding DNA: TGTGCCAGCAGCTTGAAGGAGAGGCCGCTCTATGGCTACACCTTC. Residues: CASSLKERPLYGYTF.

The chain couples TRBV13 to TRBJ2-7; the match to TRBD2 covers 10 bases. V dropped 1 base and J dropped 0; count of bases not matched to a gene: 9. The CDR3 runs 18 residues. The germline V gene encodes CDR1 PRHDT and CDR2 FYEKMQ (reference sequence). For the CDR3, the DNA is TGTGCCAGCAGCTTAGTTGCTAGCGGGGGACCGACCTCCTACGAGCAGTACTTC. It specifies CASSLVASGGPTSYEQYF.